This TCR beta chain was captured by sequencing in a study of cytomegalovirus exposure and HLA in healthy donors. Whole-study findings and limits: Cytomegalovirus status, reportedly, was diagnosed with high specificity and sensitivity by the classifier. Associated with cytomegalovirus, according to the listing, were around 160 TCR beta chains.

About this clone itself: Its target is unknown.

The PCR was carried out with 60 Vbeta primers and 13 Jbeta primers. Sequencing was performed with immunoSEQ multiplex PCR; in TCRdb, only in-frame clones are kept and a portion is missing. The repertoire shows 55,000 to 85,000 clones; the top ten hold over 1.5%. J was trimmed by 2 bases and V by 6 bases; bases with no gene match: 3. CDR3 length: 16 amino acids. Germline-derived CDR1 and CDR2 are SGHTA and FQGNSA. The receptor was isolated from a woman in her 30s in good health and CMV-seronegative. This rearrangement joins TRBV7-2 to TRBJ2-1; 14 bases align to TRBD2. The sample was PBMCs. Written as DNA, the CDR3 is TGTGCCAGCAGGACTAGCGGGGGGGCACCCTACAATGAGCAGTTCTTC. Its translation is CASRTSGGAPYNEQFF.